This is a list of T cell receptor beta chains from one sample in a study of CD8 T cells in ankylosing spondylitis. TCRdb recomputed calls from the 5' RACE reads with MiXCR, one row per CDR3 protein. Of 200,000 to 300,000 distinct CDR3 sequences listed, roughly a tenth were seen once; the top ten hold about 3%. Sequences were obtained from blood, either unsorted or a sorted T cell fraction (not recorded which). These receptors were collected from a male donor with ankylosing spondylitis or in good health (not recorded which). The CDR3 runs from the conserved cysteine through the conserved F or W. Fields, in order: J gene, clone size, V gene, D gene, CDR3 protein, CDR3 DNA. D genes are given only for firm matches. Size tells how often a clone was seen (once, few, many) or the class of an expanded clone, and some rows leave it out.

j_call: TRBJ2-3; clone_size: -; v_call: TRBV11-1; d_call: -; cdr3_aa: CASSITPQGPDTQYF; cdr3_nt: TGTGCCAGCAGCATTACCCCCCAGGGCCCAGATACGCAGTATTTT
j_call: TRBJ2-7; clone_size: many; v_call: TRBV27; d_call: -; cdr3_aa: CASSSGPKYEQYF; cdr3_nt: TGTGCCAGCAGTTCCGGACCGAAGTACGAGCAGTACTTC
j_call: TRBJ1-1; clone_size: many; v_call: TRBV25-1; d_call: -; cdr3_aa: CASSELGSGVSTEAFF; cdr3_nt: TGTGCCAGCAGTGAATTGGGGAGTGGGGTGAGCACTGAAGCTTTCTTT
j_call: TRBJ2-7; clone_size: -; v_call: TRBV19; d_call: TRBD1; cdr3_aa: CASRGQGASYEQYF; cdr3_nt: TGTGCCAGTAGAGGACAGGGGGCCTCCTACGAGCAGTACTTC
j_call: TRBJ2-7; clone_size: -; v_call: TRBV7-2; d_call: TRBD2; cdr3_aa: CASSLGPAGASYEQYF; cdr3_nt: TGTGCCAGCAGCTTAGGTCCAGCGGGGGCCTCCTACGAGCAGTACTTC
j_call: TRBJ2-5; clone_size: many; v_call: TRBV5-1; d_call: -; cdr3_aa: CASSPDVTPRTQYF; cdr3_nt: TGCGCCAGCAGTCCGGACGTAACCCCAAGAACCCAGTACTTC
j_call: TRBJ1-1; clone_size: many; v_call: TRBV6-1; d_call: -; cdr3_aa: CASSNTGNTEAFF; cdr3_nt: TGTGCCAGCAGTAATACAGGGAACACTGAAGCTTTCTTT
j_call: TRBJ2-2; clone_size: -; v_call: TRBV19; d_call: -; cdr3_aa: CASSPRRNTGELFF; cdr3_nt: TGTGCCAGTAGTCCCCGACGGAACACCGGGGAGCTGTTTTTT
j_call: TRBJ1-5; clone_size: many; v_call: TRBV20-1; d_call: -; cdr3_aa: CSASEGGFSNQPQHF; cdr3_nt: TGCAGTGCTAGCGAGGGGGGTTTTAGCAATCAGCCCCAGCATTTT
j_call: TRBJ2-7; clone_size: -; v_call: TRBV7-2; d_call: -; cdr3_aa: CASSPPPGTSHEQYF; cdr3_nt: TGTGCCAGCAGCCCCCCCCCCGGGACTTCCCACGAGCAGTACTTC
j_call: TRBJ1-5; clone_size: many; v_call: TRBV12-3/TRBV12-4; d_call: TRBD1; cdr3_aa: CASTLTGGGQPQHF; cdr3_nt: TGTGCCAGCACCTTGACAGGGGGCGGTCAGCCCCAGCATTTT
j_call: TRBJ1-1; clone_size: -; v_call: TRBV6-1; d_call: -; cdr3_aa: CASSPRTATKNTEAFF; cdr3_nt: TGTGCCAGCAGTCCCCGGACAGCGACAAAGAACACTGAAGCTTTCTTT
j_call: TRBJ1-2; clone_size: many; v_call: TRBV2; d_call: -; cdr3_aa: CASSGTGTPYYGYTF; cdr3_nt: TGTGCCAGCAGTGGAACAGGGACCCCATACTATGGCTACACCTTC
j_call: TRBJ1-2; clone_size: -; v_call: TRBV7-2; d_call: -; cdr3_aa: CASSPDRNYAYTF; cdr3_nt: TGTGCCAGCAGTCCAGACAGGAACTATGCCTACACCTTC
j_call: TRBJ2-5; clone_size: few; v_call: TRBV6-1; d_call: TRBD2; cdr3_aa: CASSPLSGGAGETQYF; cdr3_nt: TGTGCCAGCAGTCCCCTGAGCGGGGGGGCAGGAGAGACCCAGTACTTC
j_call: TRBJ1-6; clone_size: many; v_call: TRBV5-1; d_call: TRBD1; cdr3_aa: CASSSGQPSYNSPLHF; cdr3_nt: TGCGCCAGCAGCTCGGGACAGCCCTCCTATAATTCACCCCTCCACTTT
j_call: TRBJ1-2; clone_size: many; v_call: TRBV20-1; d_call: -; cdr3_aa: CSASQGYGYTF; cdr3_nt: TGCAGTGCTAGCCAGGGGTATGGCTACACCTTC
j_call: TRBJ2-3; clone_size: many; v_call: TRBV7-2; d_call: -; cdr3_aa: CASSFKGTDTQYF; cdr3_nt: TGTGCCAGCAGCTTTAAGGGCACAGATACGCAGTATTTT
j_call: TRBJ2-5; clone_size: many; v_call: TRBV20-1; d_call: -; cdr3_aa: CSARDGLGSETQYF; cdr3_nt: TGCAGTGCTAGAGATGGGCTGGGGTCGGAGACCCAGTACTTC
j_call: TRBJ2-5; clone_size: many; v_call: TRBV5-1; d_call: TRBD1; cdr3_aa: CASSAGQGQETQYF; cdr3_nt: TGCGCCAGCAGCGCTGGACAGGGCCAAGAGACCCAGTACTTC
j_call: TRBJ1-5; clone_size: few; v_call: TRBV6-6; d_call: -; cdr3_aa: CASSWDINQPQHF; cdr3_nt: TGTGCCAGCAGTTGGGACATCAATCAGCCCCAGCATTTT
j_call: TRBJ2-7; clone_size: many; v_call: TRBV6-5; d_call: -; cdr3_aa: CASSYSTRAQDRASYEQYF; cdr3_nt: TGTGCCAGCAGTTACTCGACCAGGGCACAAGATCGAGCCTCCTACGAGCAGTACTTC
j_call: TRBJ1-2; clone_size: -; v_call: TRBV18; d_call: -; cdr3_aa: CASSPLDGVLNYGYTF; cdr3_nt: TGTGCCAGCTCACCACTCGACGGGGTTCTTAACTATGGCTACACCTTC
j_call: TRBJ2-7; clone_size: few; v_call: TRBV5-1; d_call: -; cdr3_aa: CASSLGGQGIYEQYF; cdr3_nt: TGCGCCAGCAGCTTGGGAGGGCAGGGGATCTACGAGCAGTACTTC